This entry features one T cell receptor (beta chain) sequence. Its antigen has not been determined. Per-base quality was not reported, and no clone a single base away is much larger than it. The immunoSEQ Assay, a bias-controlled multiplex PCR, was used to amplify TCRbeta CDR3 regions from genomic DNA. The study's own analysis went as follows. Nucleated cell counts per sample were estimated from amplification of reference gene primers within the assay. To quantify the absolute abundance of each unique TCRbeta CDR3 rearrangement, sequence reads were collapsed and filtered. Productive Simpson clonality was computed per sample as the square root of Simpson's diversity index over productive rearrangements. In TCRdb, the immuneACCESS table is reduced to in-frame sequences with V and J assigned. These tables do not hold every clone; where another copy was compared, an unresolved V gene accounts for under half, and the others remain unexplained. For V, J and clone size, that table is used; D and trimming come from the DNA. A total of more than 300,000 clones appear in this sample, just under 90% of them only once. The ten biggest clones cover roughly a tenth of the sample.

The data originate from a study of blood T cell repertoires in COVID-19 (dated by TCRdb to 2020 to 2022). Looking at the study overall: Samples covering the acute and convalescent phases of COVID-19 were provided by collaborators in the United States, Italy and Spain. Where available, HLA class I and class II types were taken from metadata supplied by the sample provider and were not determined by assay-based typing. The repertoires were released in a freely available public database meant as a resource for research on the immune response to SARS-CoV-2. Deeply sampled blood TCRbeta repertoires from subjects exposed to, actively infected with, or recovered from COVID-19 were included in the dataset. Sample metadata almost always included a de-identified subject ID, COVID-19 status, age in years and sex. The material from the prospective study consisted of cDNA or gDNA derived from T cells, B-cell-depleted T cells, or PBMCs. Samples came from the ongoing ImmuneRACE study (first 160 participants) plus 1,254 subjects from 6 global collaborators. What the research found in general, with its limitations: How much clinical and demographic metadata was included differed by source and by participant, and the metadata was provided uncurated.

Enrolling through a virtual design, the prospective study's participants ranged in age from roughly 18 to 89 years and lived across approximately 25 United States geographic areas. Cohort assignment in the prospective study relied on participant-reported clinical history from a screening survey and a study questionnaire. For ImmuneRACE Cohort 3, a participant was defined as recovered based on two consecutive negative NP/OP PCR tests, clearance by a healthcare professional, or resolution of symptoms. Mobile phlebotomists in the prospective study collected whole blood, serum and a nasopharyngeal or oropharyngeal swab from every participant. Prospective study participants could optionally give additional blood draws and questionnaires over a roughly 2-month period. Blood samples from the prospective study were shipped frozen or at room temperature prior to DNA extraction. From cysteine to phenylalanine, the CDR3 is 15 amino acids long. Just CDR3 DNA is preserved here, 45 bases in frame from base 1. CDR1 and CDR2, looked up from the germline V gene, are SNHLY and FYNNEI. Deletion took 2 bases off V and 7 bases off J, with a span of 12 bases between the germline ends.

The V and J genes are TRBV2 and TRBJ1-6; TRBD1 could be the D gene, as 6 bases match. Sequences were obtained from PBMCs or T cells enriched from blood (not recorded which). The sequence came from a woman younger than 45 who had recovered from COVID-19. The nucleotides are TGTGCCAGCAGTGAATTAAGGACAGCGAATTCACCCCTCCACTTT. Translated, it gives CASSELRTANSPLHF.